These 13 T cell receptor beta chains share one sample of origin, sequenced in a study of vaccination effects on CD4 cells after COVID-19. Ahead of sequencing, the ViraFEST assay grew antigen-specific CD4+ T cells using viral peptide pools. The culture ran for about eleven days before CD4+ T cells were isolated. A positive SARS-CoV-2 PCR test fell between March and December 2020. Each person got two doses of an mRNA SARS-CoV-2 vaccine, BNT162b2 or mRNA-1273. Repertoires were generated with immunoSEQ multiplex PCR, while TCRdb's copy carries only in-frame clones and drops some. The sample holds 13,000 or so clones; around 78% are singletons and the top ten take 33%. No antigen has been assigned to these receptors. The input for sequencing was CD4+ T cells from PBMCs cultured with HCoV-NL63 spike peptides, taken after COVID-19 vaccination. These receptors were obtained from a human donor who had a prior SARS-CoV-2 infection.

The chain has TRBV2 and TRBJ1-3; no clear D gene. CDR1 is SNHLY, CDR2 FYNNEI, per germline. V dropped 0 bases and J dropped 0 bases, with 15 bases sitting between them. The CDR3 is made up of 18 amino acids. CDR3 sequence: CASSEARGRDLSGNTIYF. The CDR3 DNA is TGTGCCAGCAGTGAAGCCCGAGGAAGGGATCTCTCTGGAAACACCATATATTTT.

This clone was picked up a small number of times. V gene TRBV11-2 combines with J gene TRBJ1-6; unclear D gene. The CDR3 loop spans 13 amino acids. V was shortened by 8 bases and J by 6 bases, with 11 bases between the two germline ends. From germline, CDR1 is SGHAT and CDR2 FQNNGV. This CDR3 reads CASSKEANSPLHF. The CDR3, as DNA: TGTGCCAGCTCTAAAGAGGCTAATTCACCCCTCCACTTT.

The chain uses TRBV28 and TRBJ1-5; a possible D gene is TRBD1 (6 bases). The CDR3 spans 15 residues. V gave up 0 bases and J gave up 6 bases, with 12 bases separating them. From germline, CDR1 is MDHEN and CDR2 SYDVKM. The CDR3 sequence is CASSLWGARGQPQHF. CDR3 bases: TGTGCCAGCAGTTTATGGGGGGCGCGGGGTCAGCCCCAGCATTTT.

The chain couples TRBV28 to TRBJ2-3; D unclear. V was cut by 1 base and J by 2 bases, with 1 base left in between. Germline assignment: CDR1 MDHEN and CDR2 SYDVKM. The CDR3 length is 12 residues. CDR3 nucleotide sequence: TGTGCCAGCAGTTTATTCACAGATACGCAGTATTTT. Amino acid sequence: CASSLFTDTQYF.

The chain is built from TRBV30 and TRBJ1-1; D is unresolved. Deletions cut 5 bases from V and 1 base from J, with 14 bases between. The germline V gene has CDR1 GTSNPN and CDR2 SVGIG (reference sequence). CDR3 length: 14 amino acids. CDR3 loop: CAWWVVEPNTEAFF. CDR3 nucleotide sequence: TGTGCCTGGTGGGTGGTGGAACCGAACACTGAAGCTTTCTTT.

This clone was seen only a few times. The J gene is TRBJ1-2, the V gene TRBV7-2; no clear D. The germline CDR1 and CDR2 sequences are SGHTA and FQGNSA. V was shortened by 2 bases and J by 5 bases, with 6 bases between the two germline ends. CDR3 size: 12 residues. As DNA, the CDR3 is TGTGCCAGCAGCTTAAATGGATATGGCTACACCTTC. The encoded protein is CASSLNGYGYTF.

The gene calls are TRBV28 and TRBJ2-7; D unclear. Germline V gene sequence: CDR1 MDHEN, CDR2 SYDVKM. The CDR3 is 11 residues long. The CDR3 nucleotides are TGTGGAACGGGTGTGACCTACGAGCAGTACTTC. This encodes CGTGVTYEQYF. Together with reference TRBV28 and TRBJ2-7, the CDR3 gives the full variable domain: DVKVTQSSRYLVKRTGEKVFLECVQDMDHENMFWYRQDPGLGLRLIYFSYDVKMKEKGDIPEGYSVSREKKERFSLILESASTNQTSMYLCGTGVTYEQYFGPGTRLTVT.

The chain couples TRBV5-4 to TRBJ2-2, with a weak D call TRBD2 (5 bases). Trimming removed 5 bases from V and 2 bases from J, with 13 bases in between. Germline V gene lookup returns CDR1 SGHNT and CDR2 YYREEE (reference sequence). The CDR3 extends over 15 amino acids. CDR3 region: CASRTGSRNTGELFF. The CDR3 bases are TGTGCCAGCAGGACGGGGTCGCGAAACACCGGGGAGCTGTTTTTT.

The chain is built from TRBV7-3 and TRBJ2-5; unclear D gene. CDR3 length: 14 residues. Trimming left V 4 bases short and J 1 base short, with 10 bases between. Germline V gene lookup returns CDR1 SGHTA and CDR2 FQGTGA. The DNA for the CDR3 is TGTGCCAGCAGCTCACAGCCCGGCCAAGAGACCCAGTACTTC. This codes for CASSSQPGQETQYF. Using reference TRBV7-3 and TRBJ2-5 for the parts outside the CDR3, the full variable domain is GAGVSQTPSNKVTEKGKYVELRCDPISGHTALYWYRQSLGQGPEFLIYFQGTGAADDSGLPNDRFFAVRPEGSVSTLKIQRTERGDSAVYLCASSSQPGQETQYFGPGTRLLVL.

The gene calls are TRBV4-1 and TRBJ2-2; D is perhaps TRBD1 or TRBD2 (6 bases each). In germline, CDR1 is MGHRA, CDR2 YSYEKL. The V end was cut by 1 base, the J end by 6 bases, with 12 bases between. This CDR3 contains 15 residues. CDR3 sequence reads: CASSQAGASPGELFF. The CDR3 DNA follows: TGCGCCAGCAGCCAAGCGGGGGCAAGCCCCGGGGAGCTGTTTTTT.

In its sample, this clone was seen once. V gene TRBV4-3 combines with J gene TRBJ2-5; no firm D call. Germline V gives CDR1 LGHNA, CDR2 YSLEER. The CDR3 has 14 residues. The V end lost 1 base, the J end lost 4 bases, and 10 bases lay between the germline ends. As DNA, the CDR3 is TGCGCCAGCAGCCAAGGGCCCAGGTCAGAGACCCAGTACTTC. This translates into CASSQGPRSETQYF.

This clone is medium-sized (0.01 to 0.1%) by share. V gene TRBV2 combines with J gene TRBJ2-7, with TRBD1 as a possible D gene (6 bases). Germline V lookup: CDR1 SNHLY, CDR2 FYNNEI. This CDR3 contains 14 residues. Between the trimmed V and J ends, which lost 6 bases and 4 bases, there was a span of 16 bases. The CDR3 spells CASRAGQLAYEQYF. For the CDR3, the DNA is TGTGCCAGCAGGGCTGGACAGCTGGCTTACGAGCAGTACTTC.

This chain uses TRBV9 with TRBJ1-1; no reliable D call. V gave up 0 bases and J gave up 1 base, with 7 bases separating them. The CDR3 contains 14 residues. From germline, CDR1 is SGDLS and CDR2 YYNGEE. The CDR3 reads CASSVVGGNTEAFF. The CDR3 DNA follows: TGTGCCAGCAGCGTAGTTGGCGGGAACACTGAAGCTTTCTTT.